These T cell receptor beta chains were read from a single sample in a study of blood T cell repertoires in COVID-19. The data were produced by immunoSEQ multiplex PCR, yet TCRdb's version contains in-frame clones alone and is incomplete. The data contain under 450,000 clones, around 83% of them singletons. Sequenced material: PBMCs or T cells enriched from blood (not recorded which). The receptors were sampled from a woman aged 45-65 years who had recovered from COVID-19. The CDR3 runs from the conserved cysteine through the conserved F or W. The order of the fields is V gene, D gene, J gene, CDR3 protein. The D gene is left open where the match is weak.

>TRBV30|NA|TRBJ1-2
CAWSDFIEGYTF
>TRBV11-3|NA|TRBJ2-2
CASSLGRAGELFF
>TRBV4-3|TRBD2|TRBJ2-3
CASSTMGGDTQYF
>TRBV3-1/TRBV3-2|NA|TRBJ1-1
CASSQGVPGANTEAFF
>TRBV24-1|TRBD1|TRBJ1-2
CATSDLGDRGGYGYTF
>TRBV19|TRBD1|TRBJ2-7
CASSRQGAYEQYF
>TRBV11-3|NA|TRBJ1-3
CASSSIWTDSWLGNTIYF
>TRBV27|TRBD2|TRBJ2-1
CASSIGLAGANEQFF
>TRBV5-1|NA|TRBJ1-3
CASSLGIYQIGVGNTIYF
>TRBV18|TRBD2|TRBJ2-3
CASSVYSGSPTDTQYF
>TRBV19|TRBD2|TRBJ2-5
CASRLAGGVRQETQYF
>TRBV6-5|NA|TRBJ1-1
CASSPGTEAFF
>TRBV29-1|TRBD1|TRBJ1-2
CSVEEGGGLTNYGYTF